Each of the 8 T cell receptor beta chains below was sequenced from the same sample in a study of response to subunit inactivated influenza vaccine listed by TCRdb under 2018. Libraries were made using RT-PCR. These reads were obtained on an Illumina HiSeq 2500. In-frame beta chains were kept once TCRdb had trimmed the public reads at Q25 with fastp and called clones with MiXCR. Every CDR3 protein is listed once, alongside the most common genes and DNA of its rows. The table for this sample lists about 780,000 distinct CDR3 sequences; approximately 18% of them were counted only once. Approximately 11% of the sample lies in the top ten. The sample consisted of PBMCs from blood, taken roughly 5 days after vaccination. These receptors came from a man in his forties or fifties who received an inactivated influenza vaccine. Donor details come from another sample of the same person, matched by shared clones.

This clonotype showed up just a few times. The chain employs TRBV7-2 and TRBJ1-2; D remains unclear. The V end lost 4 bases, the J end lost 4 bases, and 7 bases lay between the germline ends. In germline, CDR1 is SGHTA, CDR2 FQGNSA. CDR3 length: 12 amino acids. In DNA form, the CDR3 reads TGTGCCAGCAGCTCAAAATTCTATGGCTACACCTTC. This codes for CASSSKFYGYTF. The full variable domain, in which reference TRBV7-2 and TRBJ1-2 provide the parts outside the CDR3, is GAGVSQSPSNKVTEKGKDVELRCDPISGHTALYWYRQSLGQGLEFLIYFQGNSAPDKSGLPSDRFSAERTGGSVSTLTIQRTQQEDSAVYLCASSSKFYGYTFGSGTRLTVV.

In its sample, this clonotype was seen many times. The chain employs TRBV29-1 and TRBJ2-1, with a possible D match to TRBD1 (7 bases). The CDR3 sequence is 15 residues long. The germline V gene has CDR1 SQVTM and CDR2 ANQGSEA. The V gene lost 2 bases and the J gene lost 6 bases, with 17 bases spanning the gap. Written as DNA, the CDR3 is TGCAGCGTTGAATGGGGGGACAGAGAGACCAATGAGCAGTTCTTC. This encodes CSVEWGDRETNEQFF.

This chain links TRBV9 with TRBJ2-1; TRBD2 matches at 13 bases. The CDR3 totals 15 residues. Germline trimming cut 3 bases from V and 6 bases from J; bases unmatched to any gene: 3. Germline-derived CDR1 and CDR2 are SGDLS and YYNGEE. The CDR3 region has the DNA TGTGCCAGCAGCGGCGGACTAGCGGGAGCCAATGAGCAGTTCTTC. Residues: CASSGGLAGANEQFF.

This clonotype occurred many times. The J gene is TRBJ2-3, the V gene TRBV12-3 or TRBV12-4; D is undetermined. V was cut by 3 bases and J by 0 bases, with 7 bases left in between. The CDR3 has 14 amino acids. For the CDR3, the DNA is TGTGCCAGCAGTTTCGACCATAGCACAGATACGCAGTATTTT. As protein: CASSFDHSTDTQYF.

This clonotype showed up just a few times. J is TRBJ1-1 and V is TRBV5-6; TRBD1 matches 10 bases. The CDR3 contains 15 residues. V lost 2 bases to trimming and J lost 3 bases; unmatched junction nucleotides: 4. The germline V gene has CDR1 SGHDT and CDR2 YYEEEE. The CDR3 is CASSLRTGGYTEAFF. The CDR3 coding sequence is TGTGCCAGCAGCTTACGGACAGGGGGGTACACTGAAGCTTTCTTT. Full variable domain (outside the CDR3, taken from reference TRBV5-6 and TRBJ1-1): DAGVTQSPTHLIKTRGQQVTLRCSPKSGHDTVSWYQQALGQGPQFIFQYYEEEERQRGNFPDRFSGHQFPNYSSELNVNALLLGDSALYLCASSLRTGGYTEAFFGQGTRLTVV.

The chain is built from TRBV25-1 and TRBJ2-1; 11 bases line up with TRBD2. J lost 3 bases, V lost 4 bases, and 5 bases had no gene match. CDR3 size: 16 residues. CDR1 is MGHDK, CDR2 SYGVNS, per germline. In nucleotides, the CDR3 is TGTGCCAGCAGTGCCCTCACTAGCGGGAGCTACAATGAGCAGTTCTTC. It codes for CASSALTSGSYNEQFF.

This clonotype came up a few times. V is TRBV5-1 and J is TRBJ2-1; 8 bases agree with TRBD2. Germline trimming cut 4 bases from V and 7 bases from J; bases unmatched to any gene: 16. Germline CDR1 and CDR2: SGHRS and YFSETQ. The CDR3 runs 17 residues. The CDR3 loop is CASSPSLPVAGRNEQFF. CDR3 bases: TGCGCCAGCAGCCCCTCGCTCCCGGTAGCGGGAAGGAATGAGCAGTTCTTC.

V and J are TRBV25-1 and TRBJ2-3; no clear D. The CDR3 is 14 amino acids. Germline CDR1 MGHDK, CDR2 SYGVNS. V was clipped by 2 bases and J by 2 bases, with 8 bases between them. The CDR3 region is CASSEPGDTDTQYF. The CDR3 DNA sequence: TGTGCCAGCAGTGAACCCGGAGACACAGATACGCAGTATTTT.